The 5 T cell receptor beta chains reported below all come from one sample, sequenced in a study of T cell responses to AZD1222 COVID-19 vaccine. TCRdb keeps only in-frame clones here, not all; method: immunoSEQ multiplex PCR. The table has under 150,000 clones, 75% to 90% seen once. The input for sequencing was peripheral blood, taken on day 0 of MenACWY control vaccination. These receptor sequences come from an adult in good health.

The gene calls are TRBV2 and TRBJ2-5, with D possibly matching TRBD2 (6 bases). Trimming pared 7 bases from V and 1 base from J, leaving 19 bases between. Germline values: CDR1 SNHLY, CDR2 FYNNEI. The CDR3 has 16 residues. The CDR3 DNA reads TGTGCCAGCACGAGCCGCCCCGGGGGAGCCCAAGAGACCCAGTACTTC. It codes for CASTSRPGGAQETQYF.

This rearrangement joins TRBV27 to TRBJ2-2; D possibly uses TRBD1 or TRBD2 (5 bases each). CDR3 length equals 16 residues. Trimming removed 7 bases from V and 2 bases from J, with 17 bases in between. Germline lookup yields CDR1 MNHEY and CDR2 SMNVEV (reference sequence). The CDR3 here is CASTITGTVNTGELFF. The CDR3 coding sequence is TGTGCCAGCACAATCACCGGGACGGTTAACACCGGGGAGCTGTTTTTT.

The CDR3 DNA reads as TGTGCCAGCAAGTCGGGGGGGGCCGCAGATACGCAGTATTTT. Protein sequence: CASKSGGAADTQYF. This chain links TRBV5-4 with TRBJ2-3; 8 bases are shared with TRBD2. Germline-derived CDR1 and CDR2 are SGHNT and YYREEE (reference sequence). The V gene end was trimmed by 6 bases and the J gene end by 4 bases; junction bases not matched to a gene: 7. This CDR3 spans 14 amino acids.

J is TRBJ1-4 and V is TRBV29-1; the D is unclear. Germline values: CDR1 SQVTM, CDR2 ANQGSEA. The CDR3 spans 12 residues. V lost 8 bases and J lost 3, with 10 bases in between. CDR3 sequence: CSFLGPNEKLFF. The CDR3 DNA reads as TGCAGCTTCCTCGGGCCTAATGAAAAACTGTTTTTT.

This clone was counted once. The genes are TRBV27 and TRBJ1-3; D unclear. Germline assignment: CDR1 MNHEY and CDR2 SMNVEV (reference sequence). The CDR3 runs to 14 residues. With 5 bases removed from V and 4 bases from J, the gap between germline ends came to 12 bases. CDR3 nucleotide sequence: TGTGCCAGCAGTCCTCGGGCCAGCGGAAACACCATATATTTT. Its protein product is CASSPRASGNTIYF.